This T cell receptor (beta chain) originates from a study of blood T cells in healthy people across ages (dated by TCRdb to 2014 to 2015). With regard to the full study: In model experiments, template switching captured about one uniquely barcoded TCR beta cDNA molecule for every two T cells. The study measured age-related changes in TCR beta repertoire diversity using deep sequencing normalized with unique cDNA molecular identifiers. Two additional independent replicas of 1 million unique cDNA reads from the same blood draw were analyzed for two donors (one aged 18 to 30 and one aged 80 or older). Donors were grouped into four age groups: young (average roughly 17 years), middle-aged (approximately 41), aged (62) and long-lived (about 82). To avoid experimental bias, donors of different ages were spread randomly across the sequencing lanes. Overall study results and their limits: Because the CMV infection status of the donors was unknown, age-related changes in expanded clonotypes may potentially have been confounded. Observed TCR beta diversity per million T cells fell roughly linearly with age, and a significant reduction was already apparent by age roughly 40. Compared with the aged group, the long-lived group had more naive CD4+ T cells, fewer expanded clones and increased TCR diversity, suggesting age selection. There was a strong correlation between observed TCR beta diversity and the percentage of naive T cells measured by flow cytometry. Bulk unsorted PBMC profiling prevented conclusive comparison of naive and antigen-experienced compartments. Estimates of total diversity based on one million sequenced T cells were considered lower bounds and underestimates.

Details on this clonotype: There is no known antigen for this receptor. Qualities for individual bases were not recorded, and no much larger clone is one base off.

The library relied on 5' RACE. The run used an Illumina HiSeq 2500. The second PCR ran for about 7 to 11 cycles and used a J-beta primer mix along with a sample-barcoded 5' primer. A template-switch 5' adaptor carrying 12 random nucleotides introduced a unique molecular identifier onto each TCR beta cDNA molecule. Each sample yielded at least 2.5 million CDR3-containing paired-end reads. First-strand cDNA synthesis was performed from all RNA using the Mint cDNA synthesis kit, with priming by a TRBC-specific oligonucleotide. All cDNA was treated with uracil-DNA glycosylase and then went through a first 18-cycle PCR with the universal primers M1SS and BC2_uni_R. In the paper's pipeline: For normalization, 1 million high-quality reads were randomly selected from each sample, with every read carrying a distinct molecular identifier. Instead of being binned into consensus sequences, reads that shared molecular identifiers were thrown out. MiTCR, run with a Q25 quality threshold and the strictest error-elimination algorithm, handled CDR3 identification, clonotype clustering and error correction. A nonparametric unseen species model using Euler transformation provided a lower-bound estimate of total TCR beta diversity. TCRdb reanalyzed the raw reads on its own, using fastp at Q25 for trimming and MiXCR for clone calling, and kept in-frame beta chains. Every entry covers one CDR3 protein and lists the most common genes and DNA from its rows. The V and J calls and clone size are TCRdb's, not the authors'. Within this sample are hundreds of thousands of distinct CDR3 sequences, with more than 45% of them counted one time only. Together, the top ten hold approximately 20% of the sample.

Donors were 39 systemically healthy Caucasian individuals from Russia aged 6 to 90 years. Each donor gave about 10 milliliters of peripheral blood, drawn into EDTA-treated Vacutainer tubes. Ficoll-Paque density-gradient centrifugation was used to isolate PBMCs, with at least 7 million per sample. Total RNA, at least 6 micrograms per sample, was extracted from PBMCs with Trizol reagent. For every donor, flow cytometry on a PBMC aliquot measured the percentage of naive CD45RAhigh/CD27high T cells. The sequence was collected from a man aged 25-45 years in good health. What was sequenced was blood.

The CDR3 reads as follows: CASSFNLGVVYEQYF. In nucleotides, the sequence is TGTGCCAGCAGCTTCAATTTGGGGGTCGTGTACGAGCAGTACTTC. The receptor chain draws on TRBV7-6 and TRBJ2-7, with the D call perhaps TRBD1 or TRBD2, each one matching 5 bases. The junction shows trimming of 3 bases on V and 4 bases on J, plus 16 bases between the germline ends. The CDR3, from cysteine to phenylalanine, totals 15 residues. The DNA shown is the 45-base CDR3, in frame from base 1. The germline V gene provides CDR1 SGHVS and CDR2 FNYEAQ.